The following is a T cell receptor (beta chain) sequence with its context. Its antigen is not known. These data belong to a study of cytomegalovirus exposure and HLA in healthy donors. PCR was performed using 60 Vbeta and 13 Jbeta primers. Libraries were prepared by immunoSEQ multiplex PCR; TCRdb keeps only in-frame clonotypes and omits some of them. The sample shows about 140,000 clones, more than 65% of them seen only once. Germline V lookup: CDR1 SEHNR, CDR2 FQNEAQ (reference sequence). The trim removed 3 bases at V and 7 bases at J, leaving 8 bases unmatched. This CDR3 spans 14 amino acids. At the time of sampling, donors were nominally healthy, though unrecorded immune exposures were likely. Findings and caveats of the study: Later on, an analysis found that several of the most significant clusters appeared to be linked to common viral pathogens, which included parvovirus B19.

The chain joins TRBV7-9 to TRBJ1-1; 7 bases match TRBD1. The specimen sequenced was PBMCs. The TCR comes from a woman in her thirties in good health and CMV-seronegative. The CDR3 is CASSFLAGGGEAFF. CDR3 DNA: TGTGCCAGCAGCTTCCTGGCAGGGGGAGGTGAAGCTTTCTTT. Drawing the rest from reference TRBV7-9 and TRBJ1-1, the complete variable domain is DTGVSQNPRHKITKRGQNVTFRCDPISEHNRLYWYRQTLGQGPEFLTYFQNEAQLEKSRLLSDRFSAERPKGSFSTLEIQRTEQGDSAMYLCASSFLAGGGEAFFGQGTRLTVV.